Listed below are T cell receptor beta chains from one sample, sequenced in a study of regulatory T cells in long-lasting Graves disease. TCRdb recomputed calls from the multiplex PCR reads with MiXCR, one row per CDR3 protein. The sample has about 470,000 distinct CDR3 sequences, roughly 21% seen once. Sample: peripheral blood mononuclear cells (PBMCs), taken when the disease was refractory, from a patient treated with antithyroid drugs. Receptor source: a female donor with Graves disease. Both conserved end residues are part of each CDR3. The order of the fields is V gene, D gene, J gene, clone size, CDR3 DNA, CDR3 protein. D genes are given only for firm matches. Clone sizes are given selectively: once, few, many, or a class where the clone is expanded.

TRBV6-2/TRBV6-3	TRBD1	TRBJ2-7	NA	TGTGCCAGCAGTTATACCCGGGACAGGGGCTACGAGCAGTACTTC	CASSYTRDRGYEQYF
TRBV7-2	NA	TRBJ1-3	NA	TGTGCCAGCAGCTTTTGGCAGGCCCCTGGAAACACCATATATTTT	CASSFWQAPGNTIYF
TRBV5-4	NA	TRBJ1-2	few	TGTGCCACCGTGGACGGTACGGACTATGGCTACACCTTC	CATVDGTDYGYTF
TRBV20-1	NA	TRBJ1-1	few	TGCAGTGCTAGAGTAGGAGGGGTGACTGAAGCTTTCTTT	CSARVGGVTEAFF
TRBV27	NA	TRBJ1-1	few	TGTGCCAGCAGTTTACCGTTCGGTACTGAAGCTTTCTTT	CASSLPFGTEAFF
TRBV12-3/TRBV12-4	TRBD1	TRBJ2-5	few	TGTGCCAGCACGGGACAGGGGGCGAAGGAGGGGATGGAGACCCAGTACTTC	CASTGQGAKEGMETQYF
TRBV28	TRBD1	TRBJ2-7	many	TGTGCCACCCGGGGACAGGGGGGCAGGTACGAGCAGTACTTC	CATRGQGGRYEQYF
TRBV28	NA	TRBJ2-7	many	TGTGCCAGCAGTTTGGGGACCATCTACGAGCAGTACTTC	CASSLGTIYEQYF
TRBV20-1	NA	TRBJ2-5	many	TGCAGTGCTAGTGTGGACAGTATGCAAGAGACCCAGTACTTC	CSASVDSMQETQYF
TRBV20-1	NA	TRBJ1-1	NA	TGCAGTGCTAGGTACGGAGGGAGTGACACTGAAGCTTTCTTT	CSARYGGSDTEAFF
TRBV27	TRBD1	TRBJ1-4	few	TGTGCCATCCCGGGACAGGGGGCTGAAAAACCGTTTTTT	CAIPGQGAEKPFF
TRBV5-1	NA	TRBJ1-2	NA	TGCGCCAGCAGCTTGGGCAGTGACTACACCTTC	CASSLGSDYTF
TRBV10-3	NA	TRBJ1-1	NA	TGTGCCATCCGCCCCGGTGACACCTACACTGAAGCTTTCTTT	CAIRPGDTYTEAFF
TRBV7-9	TRBD2	TRBJ2-3	few	TGTGCCAGCAGCTTACCCCTAGCGGGAGAAGGCACAGATACGCAGTATTTT	CASSLPLAGEGTDTQYF
TRBV28	TRBD1	TRBJ1-4	many	TGTGCCAGCGCAGCCGGGGGACAGGGGAATGAAAAACTGTTTTTT	CASAAGGQGNEKLFF
TRBV5-1	TRBD1	TRBJ1-1	NA	TGCGCCAGCAGCTTGGTCGGTTCGACAGGGGGCATCACTGAAGCTTTCTTT	CASSLVGSTGGITEAFF
TRBV5-1	TRBD1	TRBJ1-2	few	TGCGCCAGCAGCCTCCGGGACAGGGGAAACGGCTACACCTTC	CASSLRDRGNGYTF
TRBV27	NA	TRBJ1-2	many	TGTGCCAGCAGTGCCTACTCCACGGGGAATGCCTATGGCTACACCTTC	CASSAYSTGNAYGYTF
TRBV18	NA	TRBJ2-5	many	TGTGCCAGCTCACCAGGGACAAAAGAGACCCAGTACTTC	CASSPGTKETQYF
TRBV20-1	TRBD2	TRBJ2-5	NA	TGCAGTGCTAGCCCAACGGGGGGAGAGACCCAGTACTTC	CSASPTGGETQYF
TRBV2	NA	TRBJ1-2	many	TGTGCCAGCAGTGCTAACCGGGGCCTAAACTATGGCTACACCTTC	CASSANRGLNYGYTF
TRBV24-1	NA	TRBJ2-5	few	TGTGCCACCAGTGATCAGACTGCGGCGGGGGAGACCCAGTACTTC	CATSDQTAAGETQYF
TRBV7-2	NA	TRBJ1-6	NA	TGTGCCAGCAGCTTAGTTACAGGGTCCTCACCCCTCCACTTT	CASSLVTGSSPLHF
TRBV30	NA	TRBJ1-5	many	TGTGCCTGGAGTGTCGGACCTAATCAGCCCCAGCATTTT	CAWSVGPNQPQHF
TRBV5-8	TRBD2	TRBJ2-5	many	TGTGCCAGCAGCTTGCCCGGACTAGCGGAAGAGACCCAGTACTTC	CASSLPGLAEETQYF
TRBV19	TRBD1	TRBJ1-4	NA	TGTGCCAGTAGTAGGTTCCTGCTCGGACAGGCGGAAAAACTGTTTTTT	CASSRFLLGQAEKLFF
TRBV7-3	NA	TRBJ2-7	many	TGTGCCAGCAGCTTAGGCCGGGAAGGGTCCTTCGAGCAGTACTTC	CASSLGREGSFEQYF
TRBV4-1	NA	TRBJ2-7	few	TGCGCCAGCAGCCAAGGCACAGGGTCCAACGAGCAGTACTTC	CASSQGTGSNEQYF
TRBV2	NA	TRBJ1-5	many	TGTGCCAGTGCATTGGGGTGGTCGGATCAGCCCCAGCATTTT	CASALGWSDQPQHF
TRBV12-3/TRBV12-4	NA	TRBJ2-1	NA	TGTGCCAGCAGCCAAGTCCATGAGCAGTTCTTC	CASSQVHEQFF
TRBV20-1	TRBD2	TRBJ2-1	many	TGCAGTGCTCCCGCCGGGACGGGAGGCCACAATGAGCAGTTCTTC	CSAPAGTGGHNEQFF
TRBV24-1	NA	TRBJ2-1	NA	TGTGCCACCAGTGATCCAAGGACCTCGAACAATGAGCAGTTCTTC	CATSDPRTSNNEQFF
TRBV20-1	NA	TRBJ1-1	NA	TGCAGTGCTAGAGAGACAAAGATGAACACTGAAGCTTTCTTT	CSARETKMNTEAFF
TRBV27	NA	TRBJ2-3	NA	TGTGCCAGCAGTTTGGTACAGGGATTAGATACGCAGTATTTT	CASSLVQGLDTQYF
TRBV11-3	NA	TRBJ1-2	few	TGTGCCAGCAGCTTAGATCGTCGTGGCTACACCTTC	CASSLDRRGYTF
TRBV28	NA	TRBJ1-2	many	TGTGCCAGCAGGGTCCAGGGGTTCCTTTATGGCTACACCTTC	CASRVQGFLYGYTF
TRBV7-9	TRBD2	TRBJ2-7	NA	TGTGCCAGCAGCTTTTCCGCGGGAGGGACCGACGAGCAGTACTTC	CASSFSAGGTDEQYF
TRBV5-6	NA	TRBJ1-2	NA	TGTGCCAGCAGCTTGGCCGGGAGAGCCCATGGCTACACCTTC	CASSLAGRAHGYTF
TRBV28	TRBD1	TRBJ2-5	many	TGTGCCAGCAGGGAAACGGGACAGGGCTTGGGGGAGACCCAGTACTTC	CASRETGQGLGETQYF